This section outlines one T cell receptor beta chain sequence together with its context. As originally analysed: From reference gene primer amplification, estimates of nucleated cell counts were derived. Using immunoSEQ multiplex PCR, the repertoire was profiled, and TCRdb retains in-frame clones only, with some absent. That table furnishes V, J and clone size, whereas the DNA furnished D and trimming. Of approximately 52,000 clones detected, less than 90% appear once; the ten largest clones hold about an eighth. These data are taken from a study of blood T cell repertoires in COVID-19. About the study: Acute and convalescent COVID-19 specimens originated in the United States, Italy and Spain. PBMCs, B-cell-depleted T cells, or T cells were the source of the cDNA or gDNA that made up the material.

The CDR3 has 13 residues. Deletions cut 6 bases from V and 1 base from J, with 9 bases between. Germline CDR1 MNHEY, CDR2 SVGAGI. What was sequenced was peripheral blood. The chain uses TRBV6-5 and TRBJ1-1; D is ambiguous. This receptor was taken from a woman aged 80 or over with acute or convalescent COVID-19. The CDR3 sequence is CASSRRKNTEAFF. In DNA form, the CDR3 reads TGTGCCAGCAGCCGCAGAAAGAACACTGAAGCTTTCTTT.